This entry lists 25 T cell receptor beta chains sequenced from one sample in a study of technical replicates of blood from several donors. Sequencing was performed with immunoSEQ multiplex PCR; in TCRdb, only in-frame clones are kept and a portion is missing. The sample has 95,000 to 100,000 clones; more than 90% are singletons. The sequenced sample was T cells isolated from PBMCs. Source of these receptors: a human donor in good health.

The rearrangement links TRBV19 to TRBJ1-2, with D uncertain. V dropped 7 bases and J dropped 5 bases, with 14 bases sitting between them. The CDR3 contains 13 residues. CDR1 and CDR2 (germline): LNHDA, SQIVND (reference sequence). The chain's CDR3 is CASTSWSEYGYTF. The CDR3 nucleotides read TGTGCCAGTACCTCCTGGTCCGAGTATGGCTACACCTTC.

The V and J genes are TRBV15 and TRBJ2-7, with D perhaps matching TRBD1 (6 bases). The CDR3 totals 15 residues. Deletions cut 2 bases from V and 2 bases from J, with 13 bases between. Germline V lookup: CDR1 LNHNV, CDR2 YYDKDF (reference sequence). The DNA for the CDR3 is TGTGCCACCAGCAGATCCGGGACATATCCCTACGAGCAGTACTTC. Encoded protein: CATSRSGTYPYEQYF.

The chain is built from TRBV11-2 and TRBJ1-5; D gene uncertain. V shed 5 bases and J shed 6 bases, with 14 bases lying between them. Germline CDR1 SGHAT, CDR2 FQNNGV. The CDR3 runs 14 residues. CDR3: CASSLGERGQPQHF. The CDR3 DNA is TGTGCCAGCAGCCTGGGCGAGCGGGGTCAGCCCCAGCATTTT.

This chain joins TRBV9 and TRBJ2-7; 7 bases map to TRBD2. The CDR3 length is 14 residues. V lost 4 bases to trimming and J lost 2 bases; unmatched junction nucleotides: 6. Germline V gene lookup returns CDR1 SGDLS and CDR2 YYNGEE. The CDR3 DNA reads as TGTGCCAGCAGCCGGGGTGGGGGGGCCTACGAGCAGTACTTC. Its protein product is CASSRGGGAYEQYF.

V is TRBV5-4 and J is TRBJ1-2; TRBD1 agrees at 7 bases. CDR1 and CDR2 (germline): SGHNT, YYREEE (reference sequence). The CDR3 loop spans 13 amino acids. After removal of 3 bases from V and 4 bases from J, the junction contained 3 bases not matched to a gene. CDR3 nucleotide sequence: TGTGCCAGCAGCTCGGGACAGAGCTATGGCTACACCTTC. Its protein product is CASSSGQSYGYTF.

The chain carries TRBV7-7 and TRBJ2-7; D is perhaps TRBD1 (6 bases). The ends were cut back, 5 bases at V and 5 bases at J, with 25 bases in the middle. The CDR3 spans 17 residues. Looked up from germline, CDR1 is SSHAT and CDR2 is FNYEAQ (reference sequence). Here the CDR3 reads CASSPRQERVSLDEQYF. The CDR3 bases are TGTGCCAGCAGCCCCCGACAGGAGAGGGTTTCCCTGGACGAGCAGTACTTC.

J is TRBJ1-1 and V is TRBV5-4, with 7 bases that match TRBD1. The CDR3 has 15 residues. CDR1 is SGHNT, CDR2 YYREEE, per germline (reference sequence). V shed 4 bases and J 7 bases; nucleotides not matched to a gene: 13. CDR3 amino acids: CASSDIYGTAGEAFF. The DNA of the CDR3 is TGTGCCAGCAGCGACATCTACGGGACAGCCGGTGAAGCTTTCTTT. The full variable domain, in which reference TRBV5-4 and TRBJ1-1 provide the parts outside the CDR3, is ETGVTQSPTHLIKTRGQQVTLRCSSQSGHNTVSWYQQALGQGPQFIFQYYREEENGRGNFPPRFSGLQFPNYSSELNVNALELDDSALYLCASSDIYGTAGEAFFGQGTRLTVV.

This clone was counted between two and nine times. The chain is built from TRBV25-1 and TRBJ1-2, with TRBD1 matching 7 bases. CDR1 is MGHDK, CDR2 SYGVNS, per germline. CDR3 length: 17 residues. Trimming at V came to 3 bases and at J to 0 bases, leaving 10 bases not matched to a gene. The chain's CDR3 is CASSDLGKGATNYGYTF. CDR3 DNA sequence: TGTGCCAGCAGTGATTTGGGGAAGGGGGCGACTAACTATGGCTACACCTTC.

The gene calls are TRBV7-9 and TRBJ1-2; tentative D call: TRBD1 (5 bases). The CDR3 length is 11 residues. V was pared by 3 bases and J by 6 bases, with 5 bases between. CDR1 SEHNR and CDR2 FQNEAQ come from the germline V gene (reference sequence). The CDR3 spells CASSFRDGYTF. CDR3 in DNA: TGTGCCAGCAGCTTCAGGGATGGCTACACCTTC.

The J gene is TRBJ2-6, the V gene TRBV7-3; D remains ambiguous. Trimming shortened V by 0 bases and J by 1 base, and 4 bases separated the two germline ends. The CDR3 has 15 amino acids. The germline CDR1 and CDR2 sequences are SGHTA and FQGTGA. The CDR3 reads CASSLTSSGANVLTF. The CDR3 DNA reads TGTGCCAGCAGCTTAACTTCTTCTGGGGCCAACGTCCTGACTTTC.

The V and J genes are TRBV11-3 and TRBJ2-7; possible D gene TRBD1, 5 bases. The CDR3 extends over 11 amino acids. Germline CDR1 is SGHNT and CDR2 is YENEEA. V was trimmed by 5 bases and J by 3 bases, leaving 5 bases between them. The CDR3 DNA is TGTGCCAGCAGCAGGGGCTACGAGCAGTACTTC. Amino acids: CASSRGYEQYF.

The chain carries TRBV29-1 and TRBJ2-6; 8 nucleotides align to TRBD1. The V gene's germline CDR1 is SQVTM and CDR2 ANQGSEA. The CDR3 spans 18 residues. Germline trimming cut 8 bases from V and 0 bases from J; bases unmatched to any gene: 15. CDR3 protein: CSLMKRSGGVSGANVLTF. DNA of the CDR3: TGCAGCCTGATGAAGAGGTCAGGGGGCGTCTCTGGGGCCAACGTCCTGACTTTC.

The rearrangement links TRBV7-8 to TRBJ1-1, with a possible D match to TRBD1 (6 bases). The V gene lost 1 base and the J gene lost 6 bases, with 18 bases spanning the gap. Germline values: CDR1 SGHVS, CDR2 FQNEAQ. The CDR3 is 16 amino acids. The CDR3 DNA reads as TGTGCCAGCAGCTTAGTGGGCCATATGGCAGGGGCTGAAGCTTTCTTT. As protein: CASSLVGHMAGAEAFF.

This chain links TRBV11-2 with TRBJ2-2, with TRBD2 matching 8 bases. V trimming: 3 bases; J trimming: 6 bases; junction bases outside the gene matches: 9. The CDR3 loop spans 16 amino acids. CDR1 is SGHAT, CDR2 FQNNGV, per germline. CDR3 sequence: CASSFYSGLGPGELFF. In DNA form, the CDR3 reads TGTGCCAGCAGCTTTTATTCGGGACTAGGACCCGGGGAGCTGTTTTTT.

The rearrangement links TRBV21-1 to TRBJ2-1; the table's D gene call, TRBD2, was not cross checked with the DNA. TRBV21-1 has pseudogene status. The CDR3 length is 15 residues. The DNA for the CDR3 is TGTGCCAGCAGCAAAGAGACTAGGCCTATGGGTGAGCAGTTCTTC. It yields the protein CASSKETRPMGEQFF.

This chain links TRBV19 with TRBJ2-7; 8 positions match TRBD1. This CDR3 is 15 amino acids long. CDR1 is LNHDA and CDR2 is SQIVND in the germline V gene (reference sequence). The junction had 10 bases not matched to a gene; V was cut back by 6 bases and J by 3 bases. CDR3 amino acids: CASSDQGDRSYEQYF. CDR3 nucleotide sequence: TGTGCCAGTAGCGACCAAGGGGACAGGAGCTACGAGCAGTACTTC.

The chain is built from TRBV2 and TRBJ2-7; 10 nucleotides agree with TRBD2. From germline, CDR1 is SNHLY and CDR2 FYNNEI. Trimming at V came to 0 bases and at J to 3 bases, leaving 8 bases not matched to a gene. This CDR3 comprises 17 residues. The CDR3 DNA reads TGTGCCAGCAGTGAAGCGCTACTAGCGGGAATTATCTACGAGCAGTACTTC. Translation gives CASSEALLAGIIYEQYF.

The chain combines TRBV7-8 with TRBJ2-4, with D possibly matching TRBD1 (6 bases). Per the germline V gene, CDR1 is SGHVS and CDR2 is FQNEAQ. The V end was cut by 4 bases, the J end by 0 bases, with 10 bases between. The CDR3 sequence is 15 residues long. This chain's CDR3 is CASSSIQGAKNIQYF. The CDR3 DNA reads TGTGCCAGCAGCTCAATACAGGGAGCCAAAAACATTCAGTACTTC.

This clone was found once. The genes are TRBV5-5 and TRBJ2-3, with 8 bases that match TRBD1. J was trimmed by 0 bases and V by 7 bases; bases with no gene match: 7. Germline V CDR1 and CDR2: SGHKS, YYEKEE (reference sequence). The CDR3 is 15 amino acids. The CDR3 nucleotides are TGTGCCAGCGGCCTCCGGACAGGGAGCACAGATACGCAGTATTTT. Translating gives CASGLRTGSTDTQYF.

The chain is built from TRBV5-1 and TRBJ1-2; D is possibly TRBD1 (6 bases). Trimming pared 7 bases from V and 4 bases from J, leaving 20 bases between. Germline loops: CDR1 SGHRS, CDR2 YFSETQ. This CDR3 has 15 residues. The CDR3 sequence: CASRRTRDTIYGYTF. The CDR3 DNA reads TGCGCCAGCCGTAGAACCCGGGACACAATCTATGGCTACACCTTC.

In nucleotides, the CDR3 is TGCGCCAGCAGCTTGTTGGGCGGGGCTGAAGAGACCCAGTACTTC. This sequence encodes CASSLLGGAEETQYF. The rearrangement uses TRBV5-1 and TRBJ2-5; D perhaps matches TRBD2 (6 bases). The germline V gene has CDR1 SGHRS and CDR2 YFSETQ. The CDR3 consists of 15 residues. V lost 1 base to trimming and J lost 3 bases, with 13 bases between them. The variable domain in full, completed from reference TRBV5-1 and TRBJ2-5, reads KAGVTQTPRYLIKTRGQQVTLSCSPISGHRSVSWYQQTPGQGLQFLFEYFSETQRNKGNFPGRFSGRQFSNSRSEMNVSTLELGDSALYLCASSLLGGAEETQYFGPGTRLLVL.

The sample holds one count of this clone. This chain connects TRBV4-1 to TRBJ2-1; a weak D match, TRBD1 (5 bases). This CDR3 spans 14 amino acids. Germline lookup yields CDR1 MGHRA and CDR2 YSYEKL. V was cut by 2 bases and J by 5 bases, with 10 bases left in between. The CDR3 protein is CASSQQGSHNEQFF. CDR3 nucleotides: TGCGCCAGCAGCCAACAGGGCAGCCACAATGAGCAGTTCTTC.

This chain's CDR3 is CASSQDPLGDGYTF. CDR3 nucleotides: TGTGCCAGCAGCCAAGATCCTTTAGGAGATGGCTACACCTTC. The gene calls are TRBV4-2 and TRBJ1-2, with D unclear. With 0 bases removed from V and 6 bases from J, the gap between germline ends came to 11 bases. Germline CDR1 and CDR2: LGHNA and YNFKEQ. The CDR3 is made up of 14 amino acids.

This chain links TRBV4-1 with TRBJ2-7, with 7 bases fitting TRBD2. CDR1 MGHRA and CDR2 YSYEKL come from the germline V gene. This CDR3 has 15 amino acids. Losses at the gene ends were 1 base for V and 3 bases for J; bases not matched to a gene: 6. CDR3 sequence: CASSQGLAEYYEQYF. DNA for the CDR3: TGCGCCAGCAGCCAAGGCCTAGCGGAGTACTACGAGCAGTACTTC.

The chain has TRBV5-4 and TRBJ1-1; 9 nucleotides align to TRBD1. This CDR3 region has 17 residues. Germline lookup yields CDR1 SGHNT and CDR2 YYREEE (reference sequence). Unmatched junction bases numbered 11, after V lost 1 base and J lost 4 bases. CDR3: CASSLSEWDRVGTEAFF. In DNA, the CDR3 is TGTGCCAGCAGCTTGTCTGAGTGGGACAGGGTTGGCACTGAAGCTTTCTTT.